The 28 T cell receptor beta chains presented below share a single source sample, sequenced in a study of OX40 agonist ivuxolimab in advanced cancers. TCRdb's copy holds only in-frame clones and misses some; the assay was immunoSEQ multiplex PCR. The profile shows approximately 100,000 clones, approximately 90% of them singletons. This material consisted of CD4+ or CD8+ T cells sorted from blood, taken in a trial of the OX40 agonist ivuxolimab. The source of these receptors is an adult with an advanced solid tumor such as melanoma, head and neck, liver or kidney cancer.

This sequence joins TRBV29-1 and TRBJ2-3; D might be TRBD2 (5 bases). Trimming took 0 bases from V and 3 from J, leaving 13 bases between them. CDR1 is SQVTM and CDR2 is ANQGSEA in the germline V gene. There are 15 residues in the CDR3. The CDR3 spells CSVEDKRDWTDTQYF. CDR3 bases: TGCAGCGTTGAAGATAAGAGGGATTGGACAGATACGCAGTATTTT.

V gene TRBV15 combines with J gene TRBJ2-3; TRBD2 might be the D (6 bases). CDR1 and CDR2 (germline): LNHNV, YYDKDF (reference sequence). The CDR3 totals 13 residues. The germline V and J ends were trimmed by 4 bases and 6 bases, with 11 bases remaining between them. In DNA, the CDR3 is TGTGCCACCAGCAACTACGGAGGGGATACGCAGTATTTT. It is translated as CATSNYGGDTQYF.

The chain employs TRBV29-1 and TRBJ2-3, with 10 nucleotides matching TRBD2. The CDR3 has 14 residues. V gave up 7 bases and J gave up 0 bases; unmatched junction bases: 4. Per the germline V gene, CDR1 is SQVTM and CDR2 is ANQGSEA. The CDR3 DNA reads as TGCAGCGATAGCGGGAGGAGTAGCACAGATACGCAGTATTTT. It encodes CSDSGRSSTDTQYF.

The chain uses TRBV5-1 and TRBJ2-5; no clear D gene. Trimming left V 1 base short and J 1 base short, with 11 bases between. Germline assignment: CDR1 SGHRS and CDR2 YFSETQ. The CDR3 contains 15 residues. CDR3 amino acids: CASSLSSQVQETQYF. DNA of the CDR3: TGCGCCAGCAGCTTGTCGTCTCAGGTCCAAGAGACCCAGTACTTC.

The chain couples TRBV5-4 to TRBJ1-3; perhaps TRBD1 as D (5 bases). This CDR3 is built from 15 residues. Germline-derived CDR1 and CDR2 are SGHNT and YYREEE (reference sequence). V shed 4 bases and J shed 0 bases, with 11 bases lying between them. CDR3 protein: CASSRDSDSGNTIYF. The CDR3 bases are TGTGCCAGCAGCCGCGACAGCGACTCTGGAAACACCATATATTTT.

The chain uses TRBV4-2 and TRBJ2-2, with 9 nucleotides matching TRBD2. In germline, CDR1 is LGHNA, CDR2 YNFKEQ. This CDR3 region has 17 residues. Losses at the gene ends were 5 bases for V and 2 bases for J; bases not matched to a gene: 9. The CDR3: CASSKTLSGGNTGELFF. For the CDR3, the DNA is TGTGCCAGCAGCAAGACACTTAGCGGGGGTAACACCGGGGAGCTGTTTTTT.

The J gene is TRBJ1-2, the V gene TRBV6-5, with 7 bases fitting TRBD1. CDR3 length: 12 residues. Germline V gene lookup returns CDR1 MNHEY and CDR2 SVGAGI. Germline trimming cut 10 bases from V and 3 bases from J; bases unmatched to any gene: 5. The CDR3 DNA sequence: TGTGCCAAACGACAGGGTTACTATGGCTACACCTTC. This encodes CAKRQGYYGYTF.

CDR3 DNA: TGCGCCAGCAGTTCGACGGGGAAGGCCTCCTACGAGCAGTACTTC. It yields the protein CASSSTGKASYEQYF. The chain uses TRBV10-2 and TRBJ2-7; tentative D call: TRBD2 (5 bases). From germline, CDR1 is WSHSY and CDR2 SAAADI. Trimming removed 5 bases at V and 0 bases at J, with 14 bases between. CDR3 length: 15 amino acids.

CDR3 coding DNA: TGTGCCAGCAGCCAAGGGGCAGGGGTGAACTATGGCTACACCTTC. Translated, it gives CASSQGAGVNYGYTF. The chain uses TRBV4-2 and TRBJ1-2; the D gene is possibly TRBD1 (6 bases). The CDR3 spans 15 residues. The V and J ends lost 1 base and 2 bases respectively, with 11 bases between them. The germline V gene has CDR1 LGHNA and CDR2 YNFKEQ.

This clone was picked up one time. V is TRBV13 and J is TRBJ2-5, with no clear D. This CDR3 region has 13 residues. The germline CDR1 and CDR2 sequences are PRHDT and FYEKMQ (reference sequence). V was shortened by 5 bases and J by 1 base, with 8 bases between the two germline ends. CDR3 nucleotide sequence: TGTGCCAGCAGCCGCTGGGGCCAAGAGACCCAGTACTTC. It is translated as CASSRWGQETQYF.

This chain uses TRBV5-1 with TRBJ2-7; TRBD1 agrees at 7 bases. Germline CDR1 is SGHRS and CDR2 is YFSETQ. The CDR3 extends over 14 amino acids. After removal of 4 bases from V and 1 base from J, the junction contained 5 bases not matched to a gene. The CDR3 protein is CASSIATGSYEQYF. The CDR3 bases are TGCGCCAGCAGCATCGCGACAGGGTCCTACGAGCAGTACTTC.

The V gene is TRBV10-3, the J gene TRBJ2-5, with D possibly TRBD2 on 5 matching bases. The V and J ends lost 0 bases and 5 bases respectively, with 13 bases between them. This CDR3 region has 15 residues. CDR1 and CDR2 from the germline V gene are ENHRY and SYGVKD. The CDR3 reads CAISESGRMGETQYF. CDR3 DNA sequence: TGTGCCATCAGTGAGTCGGGGAGAATGGGGGAGACCCAGTACTTC.

This sequence joins TRBV28 and TRBJ1-2; D is possibly TRBD1 (6 bases). The V end was cut by 2 bases, the J end by 2 bases, with 12 bases between. The CDR3 has 15 amino acids. Germline CDR1 and CDR2: MDHEN and SYDVKM. CDR3 nucleotide sequence: TGTGCCAGCAGTTTAGGGGGGGCGCTGAACTATGGCTACACCTTC. Amino acids: CASSLGGALNYGYTF.

V gene TRBV5-6 combines with J gene TRBJ2-5, with D perhaps TRBD2 (5 bases). Germline CDR1 reads SGHDT; CDR2 reads YYEEEE. The CDR3 contains 14 residues. V lost 4 bases to trimming and J lost 1 base, with 11 bases between them. The CDR3: CASSLGLAQETQYF. For the CDR3, the DNA is TGTGCCAGCAGCCTAGGACTGGCCCAAGAGACCCAGTACTTC.

The table lists this clone with many counts. V gene TRBV5-8 combines with J gene TRBJ1-2; TRBD1 matches 12 bases. CDR1 and CDR2 (germline): SGHTS, YDEGEE. The CDR3 totals 16 residues. V dropped 3 bases and J dropped 8; count of bases not matched to a gene: 11. CDR3 DNA: TGTGCCAGCAGCTGGGACAGGGGGCAACGAGATCCCGGCTACACCTTC. It yields the protein CASSWDRGQRDPGYTF.

This clone was seen only a few times. The chain links TRBV4-1 to TRBJ1-5, with D possibly TRBD1 on 6 matching bases. The germline V and J ends were trimmed by 2 bases and 7 bases, with 6 bases remaining between them. The V gene's germline CDR1 is MGHRA and CDR2 YSYEKL. The CDR3 is made up of 12 amino acids. This CDR3 reads CASSQQGQPQHF. The CDR3 nucleotides are TGCGCCAGCAGCCAACAGGGGCAGCCCCAGCATTTT.

The V and J genes are TRBV5-8 and TRBJ2-2; 12 bases are shared with TRBD1. CDR1 is SGHTS, CDR2 YDEGEE, per germline. The junction had 2 bases not matched to a gene; V was cut back by 4 bases and J by 7 bases. The CDR3 runs 14 residues. CDR3 sequence: CASSRDRGRGELFF. CDR3 nucleotides: TGTGCCAGCAGCAGGGACAGGGGGCGCGGGGAGCTGTTTTTT.

As concerns this clone: At the DNA level, this CDR3 is encoded by other sequences in the same sample as well. J is TRBJ2-5 and V is TRBV7-9; 7 nucleotides agree with TRBD1. Germline V lookup: CDR1 SEHNR, CDR2 FQNEAQ (reference sequence). CDR3 length: 13 amino acids. V trimming: 5 bases; J trimming: 5 bases; junction bases outside the gene matches: 5. CDR3 in amino acids: CASSLTGLETQYF. The CDR3 nucleotides are TGTGCCAGCAGCCTGACAGGGCTCGAGACCCAGTACTTC.

The chain uses TRBV7-2 and TRBJ2-3; maybe TRBD2 (5 bases). V gave up 2 bases and J gave up 5 bases, with 14 bases separating them. The CDR3 covers 15 residues. Per the germline V gene, CDR1 is SGHTA and CDR2 is FQGNSA. The CDR3 protein is CASSLNGILIDTQYF. The CDR3 coding sequence is TGTGCCAGCAGCTTAAACGGGATCTTAATAGATACGCAGTATTTT.

Written as DNA, the CDR3 is TGTGCCAGCAGCTCGCAGGGGTTCAACGAGCAGTACTTC. It specifies CASSSQGFNEQYF. The chain joins TRBV7-8 to TRBJ2-7; the D gene is possibly TRBD1 (6 bases). V was trimmed by 4 bases and J by 5 bases, leaving 12 bases between them. Per germline, CDR1 SGHVS and CDR2 FQNEAQ. CDR3 length equals 13 residues.

V usage is TRBV5-1 and J usage is TRBJ2-5, with 7 positions matching TRBD2. Germline V CDR1 and CDR2: SGHRS, YFSETQ. Trimming cost V 5 bases and J 5 bases; bases outside gene matches: 9. The CDR3 has 14 residues. For the CDR3, the DNA is TGCGCCAGCAGAATGGGCGGGAGCAAGGAGACCCAGTACTTC. Residues: CASRMGGSKETQYF.

CDR3 DNA sequence: TGTGCCAGCAGACGACAGGGGTACGGCTACGAGCAGTACTTC. This gives the protein CASRRQGYGYEQYF. This rearrangement joins TRBV28 to TRBJ2-7, with TRBD1 matching 8 bases. The CDR3 is 14 residues long. V was pared by 6 bases and J by 3 bases, with 7 bases of the junction left unmatched. CDR1 is MDHEN, CDR2 SYDVKM, per germline.

The chain joins TRBV28 to TRBJ1-1; D ambiguous. The germline CDR1 and CDR2 sequences are MDHEN and SYDVKM. The germline V and J ends were trimmed by 8 bases and 4 bases, with 20 bases remaining between them. The CDR3 has 15 amino acids. CDR3 protein: CASGNRFRVGTEAFF. CDR3 nucleotides: TGTGCCAGCGGGAATAGGTTTCGGGTCGGCACTGAAGCTTTCTTT.

The chain carries TRBV19 and TRBJ2-2; TRBD2 matches at 14 bases. Trimming took 4 bases from V and 8 from J; bases not matched to a gene: 3. The CDR3 sequence is 15 residues long. The germline CDR1 and CDR2 sequences are LNHDA and SQIVND (reference sequence). CDR3 coding DNA: TGTGCCAGTAGTAAGGGGACTAGCGGGAGTGGGGAGCTGTTTTTT. Translating gives CASSKGTSGSGELFF.

A few counts support this clone. V usage is TRBV6-1 and J usage is TRBJ1-2; D ambiguous. V gave up 6 bases and J gave up 4 bases, with 9 bases separating them. The length of the CDR3 is 12 residues. Germline CDR1 MNHNS, CDR2 SASEGT. The CDR3 reads CASRGGSYGYTF. CDR3 nucleotide sequence: TGTGCCAGCAGGGGAGGAAGCTATGGCTACACCTTC.

The V call is TRBV10-1, the J call TRBJ2-7, with D possibly being TRBD2 (6 bases). Germline assignment: CDR1 WNHNN and CDR2 SYGVQD (reference sequence). Trimming pared 5 bases from V and 5 bases from J, leaving 13 bases between. This CDR3 is 13 amino acids long. The CDR3 DNA follows: TGCGCCAGCAGTAAGGTCCCGGGGGACGAGCAGTACTTC. Amino acids: CASSKVPGDEQYF.

The chain combines TRBV4-3 with TRBJ1-2, with D hard to call. The CDR3 loop spans 13 amino acids. Germline V lookup: CDR1 LGHNA, CDR2 YSLEER. V was shortened by 2 bases and J by 6 bases, with 10 bases between the two germline ends. The chain's CDR3 is CASSQLGGDGYTF. Written as DNA, the CDR3 is TGCGCCAGCAGCCAACTCGGCGGGGATGGCTACACCTTC.

The J gene is TRBJ1-5, the V gene TRBV10-3; 12 positions match TRBD1. The V gene end was trimmed by 10 bases and the J gene end by 1 base; junction bases not matched to a gene: 5. Germline V gene lookup returns CDR1 ENHRY and CDR2 SYGVKD. The CDR3 length is 15 residues. The CDR3 nucleotides are TGTGCCACGGGGACAGGGGGCTCAAGCAATCAGCCCCAGCATTTT. Protein: CATGTGGSSNQPQHF.